This TCR beta chain is from a study of CD8 T cells in ankylosing spondylitis. Study-level points and caveats: Reactive arthritis synovial fluid and blood were previously reported to contain some motif variants. Clones linked to disease, bearing a CD8+ phenotype, were relatively rare in peripheral blood.

This clonotype was seen many times. Its cognate antigen is unknown. TCRdb processed the 5' RACE reads anew with MiXCR; each CDR3 protein has one entry. The data show 150,000 to 200,000 distinct CDR3 sequences, with roughly 11% seen just once and under 35% held by the top ten. The CDR3 contains 16 residues. Germline V gene sequence: CDR1 SGDLS, CDR2 YYNGEE. V lost 0 bases and J lost 0, with 9 bases in between. The sample comprised blood, either unsorted or a sorted T cell fraction (not recorded which). This chain connects TRBV9 to TRBJ2-2; D is unresolved. The TCR comes from a male donor with ankylosing spondylitis or in good health (not recorded which). The CDR3 sequence: CASSVGARPNTGELFF. CDR3 coding DNA: TGTGCCAGCAGCGTAGGGGCTAGGCCGAACACCGGGGAGCTGTTTTTT.